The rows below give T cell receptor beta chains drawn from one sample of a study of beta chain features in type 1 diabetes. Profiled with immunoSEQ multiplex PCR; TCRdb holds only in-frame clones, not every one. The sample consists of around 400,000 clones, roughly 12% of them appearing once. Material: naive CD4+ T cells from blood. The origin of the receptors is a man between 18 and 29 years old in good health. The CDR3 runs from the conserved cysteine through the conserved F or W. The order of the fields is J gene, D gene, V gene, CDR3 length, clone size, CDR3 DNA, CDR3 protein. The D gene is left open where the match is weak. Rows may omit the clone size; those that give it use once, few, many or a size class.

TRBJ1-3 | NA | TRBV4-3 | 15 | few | TGCGCCAGCAGCCAAGCCCGGGGTTACGGAAACACCATATATTTT | CASSQARGYGNTIYF
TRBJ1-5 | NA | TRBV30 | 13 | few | TGTGCCTGGAGTGTACAGGTGGGTCAGCCCCAGCATTTT | CAWSVQVGQPQHF
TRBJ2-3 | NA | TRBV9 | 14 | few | TGTGCCAGCAGCTCCAGGGTGAGCACAGATACGCAGTATTTT | CASSSRVSTDTQYF
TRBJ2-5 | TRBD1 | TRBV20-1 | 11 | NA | TGCAGTGCTAGGGTATTGGGACAGGTACACTTC | CSARVLGQVHF
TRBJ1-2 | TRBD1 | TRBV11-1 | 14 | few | TGTGCCAGCACCCCGGACAGGGTGGCCTATGGCTACACCTTC | CASTPDRVAYGYTF
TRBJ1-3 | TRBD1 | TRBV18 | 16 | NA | TGTGCCAGCTCACCAGGGACAGGCCGCTCTGGAAACACCATATATTTT | CASSPGTGRSGNTIYF
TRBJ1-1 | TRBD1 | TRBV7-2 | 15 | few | TGTGCCAGCAGCTTATGGGGACAGCAGAACACTGAAGCTTTCTTT | CASSLWGQQNTEAFF
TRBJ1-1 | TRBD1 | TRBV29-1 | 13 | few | TGCAGCGCAGGGACAGACCCGAACACTGAAGCTTTCTTT | CSAGTDPNTEAFF
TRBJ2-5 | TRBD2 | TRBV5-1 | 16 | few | TGCGCCAGCAGCCAACAGGGACTAGCGGGAAGAGAGACCCAGTACTTC | CASSQQGLAGRETQYF
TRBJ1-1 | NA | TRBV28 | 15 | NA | TGTGCCAGCAGCATCACTCCCGAGCCCTTCACTGAAGCTTTCTTT | CASSITPEPFTEAFF
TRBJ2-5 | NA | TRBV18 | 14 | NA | TGTGCCAGCTCACCACCGAGCGGGCGGGAGACCCAGTACTTC | CASSPPSGRETQYF
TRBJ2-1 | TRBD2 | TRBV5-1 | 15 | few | TGCGCCAGCAGAATAGCGGGGGGGGCCGCACATGAGCAGTTCTTC | CASRIAGGAAHEQFF
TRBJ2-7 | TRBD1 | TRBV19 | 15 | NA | TGTGCCAGTAGTTTCCGGGACAGGGGAACGGGGGAGCAGTACTTC | CASSFRDRGTGEQYF
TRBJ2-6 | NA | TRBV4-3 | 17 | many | TGCGCCAGCAGCCAAGACCGAGTGGGGCCTGGGGCCAACGTCCTGACTTTC | CASSQDRVGPGANVLTF
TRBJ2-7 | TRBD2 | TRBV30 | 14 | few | TGTGCCTGGAGGGGACTAGTTCGGTGGAACGAGCAGTACTTC | CAWRGLVRWNEQYF